Below, 3 T cell receptor beta chains from the same sample are listed, as sequenced in a study of T cell responses to AZD1222 COVID-19 vaccine. The method was immunoSEQ multiplex PCR; TCRdb's version includes in-frame clones alone and lacks a portion of them. Of about 120,000 clones listed, under 95% are singletons. The sample was peripheral blood, taken on day 0 of AZD1222 vaccination. These receptors were collected from an adult in good health.

The chain joins TRBV9 to TRBJ1-3; D remains ambiguous. This CDR3 contains 18 residues. V was cut by 2 bases and J by 0 bases, with 18 bases left in between. Per the germline V gene, CDR1 is SGDLS and CDR2 is YYNGEE. The CDR3 region is CASSVMTGSLSSGNTIYF. CDR3 sequence (DNA): TGTGCCAGCAGCGTTATGACGGGTTCCCTGAGCTCTGGAAACACCATATATTTT.

This rearrangement joins TRBV19 to TRBJ2-5; the D is unclear. The CDR3 consists of 14 residues. V was trimmed by 3 bases and J by 5 bases, leaving 13 bases between them. Germline-derived CDR1 and CDR2 are LNHDA and SQIVND (reference sequence). In DNA, the CDR3 is TGTGCCAGTAGTATGTCCTCGCAAGCGGAGACCCAGTACTTC. Translation: CASSMSSQAETQYF.

The CDR3: CASSQCGTGYEQYF. The CDR3 nucleotides are TGCGCCAGCAGTCAATGCGGGACAGGCTACGAGCAGTACTTC. The chain couples TRBV23-1 to TRBJ2-7; 8 nucleotides match TRBD1. TRBV23-1 is identified as an open reading frame with a role that is uncertain. The CDR3 covers 14 residues. The trim removed 1 base at V and 3 bases at J, leaving 2 bases unmatched.